The clone carrying this TCR beta chain was observed a few times. This sample was taken from a study of T-cell memory formation after mild COVID-19. MiXCR, run by TCRdb on the 5' RACE reads, gives a single entry per CDR3 protein. The sample contains 250,000 to 400,000 distinct CDR3 sequences, approximately 15% of which appear only once. The CDR3 is 14 residues long. Germline V gene data show CDR1 as SQVTM and CDR2 as ANQGSEA. The V gene lost 2 bases and the J gene lost 1 base, with 10 bases spanning the gap. The TCR was taken from a young man who had mild COVID-19 (a few samples of this study predate the infection). Cell type and time point are not known. Sequencing input: PBMCs or a T cell subset sorted from them (not recorded which). The genes are TRBV29-1 and TRBJ2-3; maybe TRBD2 (6 bases). The CDR3 spells CSVENGGGTDTQYF. DNA for the CDR3: TGCAGCGTTGAAAACGGGGGAGGCACAGATACGCAGTATTTT.